The 22 T cell receptor beta chains in this list originate from one sample, sequenced in a study of shared clonotypes between healthy human individuals (dated by TCRdb to 2020 to 2022). Library construction relied on the immunoSEQ multiplex PCR assay. TCRdb holds this immuneACCESS table with in-frame rearrangements only. Some clones are missing; in checked studies, unresolved V genes explain under half, and the rest has no known cause. Recorded for this sample are fewer than 1.6 million clones; approximately 98.5% of them occurred a single time. 0.36% of the sample is in the top ten clones. The sequencing sample was made of naive CD4+ T cells sorted from blood. Per the publication, the cell subset or site label means: CD45RA+ positively selected. The receptors originated from a man aged 25-45 years in good health.

The chain couples TRBV9 to TRBJ1-1; no definite D call. The V gene's germline CDR1 is SGDLS and CDR2 YYNGEE. The germline V and J ends were trimmed by 5 bases and 4 bases, with 9 bases remaining between them. The CDR3 runs to 12 residues. DNA of the CDR3: TGTGCCAGCAGTTTGGGGAGCACTGAAGCTTTCTTT. This gives the protein CASSLGSTEAFF.

This CDR3 is CASSYNDRSEELFF. CDR3 bases: TGTGCCAGCAGTTACAACGACAGGTCGGAGGAGCTGTTTTTT. This chain connects TRBV6-5 to TRBJ2-2; TRBD1 might be the D (6 bases). V lost 2 bases and J 10 bases, leaving 14 bases between the germline ends. CDR3 length equals 14 residues. Germline loops: CDR1 MNHEY, CDR2 SVGAGI.

With respect to this clone: The same CDR3 is also encoded by other DNA sequences in this sample. J is TRBJ2-2 and V is TRBV9; TRBD1 might be the D (6 bases). The CDR3 consists of 14 residues. CDR1 is SGDLS and CDR2 is YYNGEE in the germline V gene. The V end lost 2 bases, the J end lost 3 bases, and 8 bases lay between the germline ends. The CDR3 DNA reads TGTGCCAGCAGCGTTACAGGGTACACCGGGGAGCTGTTTTTT. Its protein product is CASSVTGYTGELFF. Combining the CDR3 with reference TRBV9 and TRBJ2-2 gives the whole variable domain DSGVTQTPKHLITATGQRVTLRCSPRSGDLSVYWYQQSLDQGLQFLIQYYNGEERAKGNILERFSAQQFPDLHSELNLSSLELGDSALYFCASSVTGYTGELFFGEGSRLTVL.

The gene calls are TRBV7-9 and TRBJ1-1; D perhaps matches TRBD1 (6 bases). The V gene lost 3 bases and the J gene lost 1 base, with 12 bases spanning the gap. The CDR3 extends over 15 amino acids. Germline V gives CDR1 SEHNR, CDR2 FQNEAQ (reference sequence). The CDR3 DNA follows: TGTGCCAGCAGCTTTCCCGCGACAGGGAACACTGAAGCTTTCTTT. Protein sequence: CASSFPATGNTEAFF.

V gene TRBV5-1 combines with J gene TRBJ2-1; 8 nucleotides match TRBD2. The CDR3 is 21 amino acids. Per germline, CDR1 SGHRS and CDR2 YFSETQ. J gave up 0 bases and V 2 bases, and 19 bases lay outside the gene matches. CDR3 loop: CASSFPSIQRELTNSYNEQFF. The CDR3 bases are TGCGCCAGCAGCTTCCCGTCCATACAGCGGGAGTTAACAAACTCCTACAATGAGCAGTTCTTC.

As concerns this clone: The identical CDR3 is also encoded by other nucleotide sequences in the sample. The rearrangement uses TRBV29-1 and TRBJ1-1; tentative D call: TRBD1 (5 bases). From germline, CDR1 is SQVTM and CDR2 ANQGSEA. CDR3 length equals 13 residues. V lost 6 bases and J lost 0, with 11 bases in between. CDR3 protein: CSVGQGLNTEAFF. CDR3 DNA: TGCAGCGTCGGACAAGGCTTGAACACTGAAGCTTTCTTT.

The V call is TRBV6-1, the J call TRBJ1-1, with D possibly being TRBD1 (5 bases). Trimming pared 4 bases from V and 0 bases from J, leaving 12 bases between. Germline CDR1 is MNHNS and CDR2 is SASEGT. This CDR3 region has 15 residues. The CDR3 sequence: CASSVGMGLNTEAFF. CDR3 sequence (DNA): TGTGCCAGCAGTGTGGGGATGGGACTGAACACTGAAGCTTTCTTT.

As concerns this clone: Other nucleotide sequences in the sample specify the same CDR3. The chain combines TRBV5-1 with TRBJ2-5; the match to TRBD1 covers 8 bases. The germline V gene has CDR1 SGHRS and CDR2 YFSETQ. The CDR3 covers 14 residues. V shed 2 bases and J 2 bases; nucleotides not matched to a gene: 2. The CDR3 DNA reads TGCGCCAGCAGCTTAGGACAGGGACAAGAGACCCAGTACTTC. Translating it yields CASSLGQGQETQYF.

This chain uses TRBV9 with TRBJ2-7; 8 nucleotides align to TRBD2. CDR1 and CDR2 from the germline V gene are SGDLS and YYNGEE. V was clipped by 4 bases and J by 3 bases; unmatched bases: 6. The length of the CDR3 is 14 residues. CDR3 region: CASSLSGSVYEQYF. CDR3 DNA: TGTGCCAGCAGCCTCAGCGGGAGCGTCTACGAGCAGTACTTC.

V gene TRBV6-5 combines with J gene TRBJ1-5; 8 bases are a match to TRBD1. The CDR3 totals 15 residues. Losses at the gene ends were 6 bases for V and 2 bases for J; bases not matched to a gene: 6. The germline gives CDR1 MNHEY, CDR2 SVGAGI. DNA for the CDR3: TGTGCCAGCAGCAGGACAGGGCACGGCAATCAGCCCCAGCATTTT. As protein: CASSRTGHGNQPQHF.

J is TRBJ1-1 and V is TRBV28; 7 nucleotides align to TRBD1. Trimming cost V 7 bases and J 1 base; bases outside gene matches: 3. From germline, CDR1 is MDHEN and CDR2 SYDVKM. This CDR3 region has 13 residues. CDR3 sequence reads: CASTRQGNTEAFF. Written as DNA, the CDR3 is TGTGCCAGCACCCGACAGGGGAACACTGAAGCTTTCTTT.

J is TRBJ2-7 and V is TRBV7-6; D assignment may be TRBD1 or TRBD2 (6 bases each). CDR3 length: 15 residues. The germline gives CDR1 SGHVS, CDR2 FNYEAQ. Trimming stripped 5 bases from V and 5 bases from J, with 19 bases between. The CDR3 DNA follows: TGTGCCAGCAGCAAAAGGGGTGGAGGGGGAAACGAGCAGTACTTC. Its protein is CASSKRGGGGNEQYF.

The chain recombines TRBV6-1 with TRBJ1-5; no definite D call. From germline, CDR1 is MNHNS and CDR2 SASEGT. The CDR3 length is 14 residues. The ends were cut back, 4 bases at V and 0 bases at J, with 7 bases in the middle. CDR3 DNA sequence: TGTGCCAGCAGTGCACAGCTTAGCAATCAGCCCCAGCATTTT. Translating gives CASSAQLSNQPQHF.

This chain connects TRBV4-1 to TRBJ2-1, with D unclear. V was pared by 0 bases and J by 0 bases, with 9 bases between. Germline V lookup: CDR1 MGHRA, CDR2 YSYEKL. CDR3 length: 16 amino acids. The DNA of the CDR3 is TGCGCCAGCAGCCAAGATATGAGGAGCTCCTACAATGAGCAGTTCTTC. This translates into CASSQDMRSSYNEQFF.

V usage is TRBV2 and J usage is TRBJ2-1; D unclear. Germline CDR1 reads SNHLY; CDR2 reads FYNNEI. The CDR3 has 13 residues. Trimming took 5 bases from V and 6 from J, leaving 11 bases between them. CDR3 in DNA: TGTGCCAGCAGTCAAACTACGGGCAATGAGCAGTTCTTC. Amino acids: CASSQTTGNEQFF.

The rearrangement uses TRBV25-1 and TRBJ2-7; no reliable D call. The CDR3 runs to 15 residues. Germline CDR1 is MGHDK and CDR2 is SYGVNS. Trimming pared 5 bases from V and 6 bases from J, leaving 20 bases between. Here the CDR3 reads CASSPPVVRASEQYF. The CDR3 DNA is TGTGCCAGCAGTCCCCCGGTAGTTCGGGCCTCCGAGCAGTACTTC.

The chain is built from TRBV28 and TRBJ1-5, with no clear D. Looked up from germline, CDR1 is MDHEN and CDR2 is SYDVKM. Trimming took 3 bases from V and 4 from J, leaving 16 bases between them. The CDR3 runs to 16 residues. Here the CDR3 reads CASSLRRGTRNQPQHF. The CDR3 bases are TGTGCCAGCAGTTTGCGACGGGGAACAAGAAATCAGCCCCAGCATTTT.

The V call is TRBV5-1, the J call TRBJ2-7; TRBD2 is a possible D gene (7 bases). Germline V gene sequence: CDR1 SGHRS, CDR2 YFSETQ. V was pared by 4 bases and J by 7 bases, with 18 bases between. The CDR3 extends over 14 amino acids. CDR3 sequence reads: CASSPGGGGWEQYF. The CDR3 region has the DNA TGCGCCAGCAGCCCGGGAGGAGGGGGGTGGGAGCAGTACTTC.

V usage is TRBV6-6 and J usage is TRBJ1-5; 8 bases align to TRBD1. The CDR3 loop spans 14 amino acids. V lost 2 bases to trimming and J lost 5 bases; unmatched junction nucleotides: 2. CDR1 is MNHNY and CDR2 is SVGAGI in the germline V gene (reference sequence). DNA for the CDR3: TGTGCCAGCAGTTACGGGACAGGCGATCAGCCCCAGCATTTT. Its translation: CASSYGTGDQPQHF.

The CDR3 region is CASSPGTRSTDTQYF. The CDR3 bases are TGCGCCAGCAGCCCCGGGACACGGAGCACAGATACGCAGTATTTT. This sequence joins TRBV5-1 and TRBJ2-3, with TRBD1 as a possible D gene (6 bases). V dropped 4 bases and J dropped 0 bases, with 12 bases sitting between them. This CDR3 is built from 15 residues. Germline V gene data show CDR1 as SGHRS and CDR2 as YFSETQ.

V is TRBV5-1 and J is TRBJ1-4, with D maybe TRBD1 (5 bases). The CDR3 contains 15 residues. V dropped 0 bases and J dropped 6 bases, with 12 bases sitting between them. Germline loops: CDR1 SGHRS, CDR2 YFSETQ. CDR3 residues: CASSLEGRPDEKLFF. The CDR3 DNA sequence: TGCGCCAGCAGCTTGGAGGGGCGCCCAGATGAAAAACTGTTTTTT.

The chain employs TRBV6-6 and TRBJ2-3; no firm D call. The V and J ends lost 10 bases and 3 bases respectively, with 11 bases between them. CDR1 is MNHNY and CDR2 is SVGAGI in the germline V gene (reference sequence). CDR3 size: 12 residues. CDR3 in DNA: TGTGCCATCGCGATGGGTACAGATACGCAGTATTTT. It encodes CAIAMGTDTQYF.